The source of this T cell receptor (beta chain) is a study of blood T cells in healthy people across ages. Broader study findings: TCR beta diversity tracked closely with naive T cell percentage. Naive CD4+ cells and diversity were both higher in long-lived donors than in aged donors. Across the age range, TCR beta diversity per million T cells fell in a roughly linear way.

Trimming removed 7 bases at V and 0 bases at J, with 15 bases between. Germline CDR1 is SEHNR and CDR2 is FQNEAQ (reference sequence). The CDR3 extends over 15 amino acids. Then a second PCR, running roughly 7 to 11 cycles, was carried out with a sample-barcoded 5' primer and a J-beta primer mix. Each CDR3 protein is one row after TCRdb ran MiXCR on the 5' RACE reads. The table records about 650,000 distinct CDR3 sequences, about 30% of them present only once. Per sample, a minimum of 6 million PBMCs were isolated. There are many counts of this clonotype. Its antigen is still unknown. Sequencing used blood. This clonotype was obtained from a woman of 80 years or more in good health. This chain links TRBV7-9 with TRBJ1-1; TRBD1 might be the D (5 bases). CDR3 region: CASTPGETMNTEAFF. CDR3 in DNA: TGTGCCAGCACCCCGGGGGAGACGATGAACACTGAAGCTTTCTTT.